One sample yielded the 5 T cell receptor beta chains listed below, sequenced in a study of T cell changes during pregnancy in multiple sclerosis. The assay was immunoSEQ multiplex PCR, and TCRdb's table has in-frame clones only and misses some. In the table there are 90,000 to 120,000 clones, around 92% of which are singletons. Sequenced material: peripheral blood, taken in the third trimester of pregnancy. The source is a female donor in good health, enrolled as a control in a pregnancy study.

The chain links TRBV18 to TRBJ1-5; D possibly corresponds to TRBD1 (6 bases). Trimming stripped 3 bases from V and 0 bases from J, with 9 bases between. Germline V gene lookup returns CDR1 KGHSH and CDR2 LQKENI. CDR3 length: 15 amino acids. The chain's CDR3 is CASSPTGNSNQPQHF. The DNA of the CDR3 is TGTGCCAGCTCACCCACAGGGAATAGCAATCAGCCCCAGCATTTT.

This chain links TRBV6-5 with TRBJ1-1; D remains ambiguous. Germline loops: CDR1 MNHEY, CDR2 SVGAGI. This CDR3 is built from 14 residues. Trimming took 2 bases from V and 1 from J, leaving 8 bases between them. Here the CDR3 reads CASSYHRGNTEAFF. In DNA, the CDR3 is TGTGCCAGCAGTTACCATCGGGGGAACACTGAAGCTTTCTTT.

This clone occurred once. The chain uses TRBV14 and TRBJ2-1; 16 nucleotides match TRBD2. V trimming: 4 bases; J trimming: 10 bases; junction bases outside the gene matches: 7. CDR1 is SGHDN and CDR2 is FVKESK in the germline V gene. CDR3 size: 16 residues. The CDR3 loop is CASSPGLAGGPEEQFF. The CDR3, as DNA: TGTGCCAGCAGCCCGGGACTAGCGGGGGGGCCAGAGGAGCAGTTCTTC.

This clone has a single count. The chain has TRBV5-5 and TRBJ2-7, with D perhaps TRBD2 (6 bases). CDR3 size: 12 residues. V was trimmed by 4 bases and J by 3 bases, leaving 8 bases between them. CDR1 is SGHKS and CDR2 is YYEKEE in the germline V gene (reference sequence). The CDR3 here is CASSPEGYEQYF. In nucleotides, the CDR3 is TGTGCCAGCAGCCCGGAGGGCTACGAGCAGTACTTC.

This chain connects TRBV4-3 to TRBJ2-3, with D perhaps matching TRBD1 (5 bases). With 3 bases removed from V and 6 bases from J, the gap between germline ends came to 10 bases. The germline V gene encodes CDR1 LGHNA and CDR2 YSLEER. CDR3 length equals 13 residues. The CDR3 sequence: CASSHEHRDTQYF. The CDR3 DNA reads TGCGCCAGCAGCCACGAGCACAGGGATACGCAGTATTTT.